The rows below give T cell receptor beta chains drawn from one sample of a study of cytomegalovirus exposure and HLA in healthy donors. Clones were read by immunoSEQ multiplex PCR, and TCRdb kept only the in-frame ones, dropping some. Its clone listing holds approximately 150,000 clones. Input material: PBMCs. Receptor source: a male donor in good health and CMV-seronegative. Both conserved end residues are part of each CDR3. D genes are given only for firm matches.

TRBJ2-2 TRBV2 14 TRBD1 CASKRGLNTGELFF TGTGCCAGCAAGAGGGGGCTGAACACCGGGGAGCTGTTTTTT
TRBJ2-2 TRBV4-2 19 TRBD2 CASSQGAGAGALNTGELFF TGTGCCAGCAGCCAAGGGGCCGGAGCGGGGGCACTGAACACCGGGGAGCTGTTTTTT
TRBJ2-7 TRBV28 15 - CASSFPREEFYEQYF TGTGCCAGCAGTTTCCCCCGCGAGGAGTTCTACGAGCAGTACTTC
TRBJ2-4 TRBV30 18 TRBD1 CAWRGGTGGLGTKNIQYF TGTGCCTGGAGGGGAGGGACAGGGGGCTTGGGGACCAAAAACATTCAGTACTTC
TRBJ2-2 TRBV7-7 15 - CASSPLSSITGELFF TGTGCTAGCAGCCCCCTGAGTTCCATTACCGGGGAGCTGTTTTTT
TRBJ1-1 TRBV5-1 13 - CASSRQEHTEAFF TGCGCCAGCAGTCGGCAGGAACACACTGAAGCTTTCTTT
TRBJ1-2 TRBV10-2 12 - CASQQGSHGYTF TGCGCCAGTCAGCAGGGGTCGCATGGCTACACCTTC
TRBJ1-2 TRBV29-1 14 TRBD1 CSVAPGQGGYGYTF TGCAGCGTTGCCCCGGGACAGGGAGGCTATGGCTACACCTTC
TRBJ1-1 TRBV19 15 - CASKGTGSMNTEAFF TGTGCCAGTAAGGGTACGGGAAGTATGAACACTGAAGCTTTCTTT
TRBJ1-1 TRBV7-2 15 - CASSFVNTGKATAFF TGTGCCAGCAGCTTTGTGAATACAGGTAAGGCAACAGCTTTCTTT
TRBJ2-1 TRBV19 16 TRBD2 CASSRRLAGLTNEQFF TGTGCCAGTAGTAGAAGACTAGCGGGACTGACAAATGAGCAGTTCTTC
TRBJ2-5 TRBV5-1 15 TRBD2 CASSSGTSGGETQYF TGCGCCAGCAGCTCCGGGACTAGCGGGGGGGAGACCCAGTACTTC
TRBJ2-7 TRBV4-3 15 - CASSQGRAGIYEQYF TGCGCCAGCAGCCAAGGACGGGCAGGGATCTACGAGCAGTACTTC
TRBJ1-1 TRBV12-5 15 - CASGFGGVFGTEAFF TGTGCTAGTGGTTTCGGAGGGGTTTTTGGCACTGAAGCTTTCTTT
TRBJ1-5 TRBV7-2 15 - CASSLTGWGNQPQHF TGTGCCAGCAGCTTAACGGGGTGGGGCAATCAGCCCCAGCATTTT
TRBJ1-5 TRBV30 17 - CAWSVSGYGNSNQPQHF TGTGCCTGGAGTGTATCGGGGTACGGGAATAGCAATCAGCCCCAGCATTTT
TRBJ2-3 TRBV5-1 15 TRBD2 CASSLELAGVDTQYF TGCGCCAGCAGCTTGGAACTAGCGGGGGTAGATACGCAGTATTTT
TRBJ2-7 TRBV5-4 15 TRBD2 CASSLGGGHSYEQYF TGTGCCAGCAGCTTGGGCGGGGGGCACTCCTACGAGCAGTACTTC
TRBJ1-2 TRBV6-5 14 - CASSYSAGDHGYTF TGTGCCAGCAGTTACTCGGCAGGGGATCATGGCTACACCTTC
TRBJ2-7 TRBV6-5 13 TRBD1 CASSYDRAIEQYF TGTGCCAGCAGTTACGACAGGGCCATCGAGCAGTACTTC
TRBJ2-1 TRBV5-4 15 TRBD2 CASSPQRGEYNEQFF TGTGCCAGCAGCCCTCAGCGGGGGGAATACAATGAGCAGTTCTTC
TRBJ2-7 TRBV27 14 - CASSQRRGSYEQYF TGTGCCAGCAGCCAGAGGAGGGGATCCTACGAGCAGTACTTC
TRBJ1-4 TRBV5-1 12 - CASSLTHEKLFF TGCGCCAGCAGCTTGACTCACGAAAAACTGTTTTTT
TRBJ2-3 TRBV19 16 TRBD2 CATSTRRGLAADTQYF TGTGCCACCAGTACTAGGAGAGGGCTAGCGGCGGATACGCAGTATTTT
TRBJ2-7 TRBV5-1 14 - CASSLVGGAHEQYF TGCGCCAGCAGCTTGGTTGGGGGCGCACACGAGCAGTACTTC
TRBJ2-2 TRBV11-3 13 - CASSLSFTGELFF TGTGCCAGCAGCTTATCTTTCACCGGGGAGCTGTTTTTT
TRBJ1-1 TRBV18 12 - CASSAGATEAFF TGTGCCAGCTCCGCGGGGGCCACTGAAGCTTTCTTT
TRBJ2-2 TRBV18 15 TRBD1 CASSQDRWNTGELFF TGTGCCAGCTCACAGGACAGGTGGAACACCGGGGAGCTGTTTTTT
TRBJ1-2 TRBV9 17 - CASSVANEYRPNYGYTF TGTGCCAGCAGCGTAGCTAATGAGTACAGACCCAACTATGGCTACACCTTC
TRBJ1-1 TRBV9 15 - CASSVADRANTEAFF TGTGCCAGCAGCGTAGCTGACAGAGCCAACACTGAAGCTTTCTTT
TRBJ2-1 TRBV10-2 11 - CASSRGNEQFF TGCGCCAGCTCTCGAGGAAATGAGCAGTTCTTC
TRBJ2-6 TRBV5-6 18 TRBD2 CASRGLAGGLSGANVLTF TGTGCCAGCAGGGGACTAGCGGGGGGCCTCTCTGGGGCCAACGTCCTGACTTTC
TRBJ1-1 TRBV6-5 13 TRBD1 CASSGQGNTEAFF TGTGCCAGCAGCGGACAGGGGAACACTGAAGCTTTCTTT
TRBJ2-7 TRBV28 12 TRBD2 CASRERGNEQYF TGTGCCAGCAGAGAGCGGGGGAACGAGCAGTACTTC
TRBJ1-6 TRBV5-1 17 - CASSLDPSGQTNSPLHF TGCGCCAGCAGCCTCGACCCATCCGGACAGACTAATTCACCCCTCCACTTT
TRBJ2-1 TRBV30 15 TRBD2 CAWSVGGSSYNEQFF TGTGCCTGGAGTGTGGGGGGGAGCTCCTACAATGAGCAGTTCTTC
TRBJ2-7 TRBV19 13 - CASTEVGGGEQYF TGTGCCAGTACTGAAGTAGGAGGTGGCGAGCAGTACTTC
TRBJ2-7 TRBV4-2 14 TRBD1 CASSQTTGSYEQYF TGTGCCAGCAGCCAAACGACAGGGTCATACGAGCAGTACTTC
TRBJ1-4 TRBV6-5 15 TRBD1 CASSYTTGRREKLFF TGTGCCAGCAGTTACACGACAGGGCGCAGGGAAAAACTGTTTTTT
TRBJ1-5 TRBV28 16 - CASSYTRTGLNQPQHF TGTGCCAGCAGTTATACACGTACAGGGCTCAATCAGCCCCAGCATTTT
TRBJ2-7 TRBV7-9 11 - CASSRSYEQYF TGTGCCAGCAGCCGCTCCTACGAGCAGTACTTC
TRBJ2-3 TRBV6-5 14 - CASSRRGVEDTQYF TGTGCCAGCAGTCGCCGGGGTGTAGAAGATACGCAGTATTTT
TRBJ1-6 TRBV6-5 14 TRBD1 CASRPGTANSPLHF TGTGCCAGCAGGCCCGGGACAGCCAATTCACCCCTCCACTTT
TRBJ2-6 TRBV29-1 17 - CSVEDSQRAPGANVLTF TGCAGCGTTGAAGATTCGCAGCGAGCCCCTGGGGCCAACGTCCTGACTTTC
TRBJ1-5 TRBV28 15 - CASRSQNIANQPQHF TGTGCCAGCAGATCCCAGAACATAGCCAATCAGCCCCAGCATTTT
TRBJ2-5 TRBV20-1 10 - CSAHLGGPYF TGCAGTGCTCACTTAGGAGGGCCTTACTTC
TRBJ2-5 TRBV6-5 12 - CASTSGEETQYF TGTGCCAGCACATCGGGAGAAGAGACCCAGTACTTC
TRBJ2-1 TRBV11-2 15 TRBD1 CASSSTQGAYNEQFF TGTGCCAGCAGCTCAACCCAGGGGGCGTACAATGAGCAGTTCTTC